A single T cell receptor beta chain is shown here with its context. No antigen is known for it. The data were taken from a study of T cell responses to AZD1222 COVID-19 vaccine. The assay was immunoSEQ multiplex PCR, and TCRdb's table has in-frame clones only and misses some. The repertoire holds about 110,000 clones, with roughly 87% as singletons. General study findings and limits: The study identified only five to seven AZD1222 recipients as seropositive at baseline. Clonal diversity was possibly underestimated, and the donors were mostly white British, with more females.

There are 12 residues in the CDR3. Germline V gives CDR1 SGHTA, CDR2 FQGNSA. V was clipped by 5 bases and J by 5 bases, with 10 bases between them. The sequence derives from an adult in good health. Specimen: peripheral blood, collected on day 0 of MenACWY control vaccination. J is TRBJ2-7 and V is TRBV7-2; weak D call: TRBD1 (5 bases). The CDR3 loop reads CASSPLTDEQYF. In nucleotides, the CDR3 is TGTGCCAGCAGCCCCCTGACAGACGAGCAGTACTTC.